This T cell receptor (beta chain) comes out of a study of T cell changes during pregnancy in multiple sclerosis (dated 2019 in TCRdb). In terms of the full investigation: The study examined how the T cell repertoire changed over the course of pregnancy in women with multiple sclerosis.

Remarks on this clone: Its antigen is unknown. Base qualities are not provided; no much larger clone lies one nucleotide away.

To prepare the library, the immunoSEQ multiplex PCR assay was applied. The source is immuneACCESS, and TCRdb retained only in-frame sequences with V and J called. Part of the clones is not carried over; for the studies checked, unresolved V genes explain less than half of this, and the remainder is unexplained. Recorded for this sample are about 59,000 clones; about 94% of them occurred a single time. Roughly 2.4% of the sample goes to the ten largest clones. Trimming removed 5 bases from V and 2 bases from J, leaving 12 bases between the germline ends. Reading from cysteine to phenylalanine, the CDR3 counts 14 amino acids. Only the CDR3 portion is preserved as DNA: 42 bases, with reading frame beginning at the first base. The CDR1 and CDR2 encoded by the germline V gene (reference sequence) are SEHNR and FQNEAQ.

The clonotype originates from a female donor with multiple sclerosis, enrolled in a pregnancy study. The sequencing here drew on CD8+ T cells from peripheral blood mononuclear cells, taken after pregnancy. The sequence is built from TRBV7-9 and TRBJ2-5, with the identity of the D gene unclear. The base sequence is TGTGCCAGCAGCCCCGCTAAAGAGCAAGAGACCCAGTACTTC. Its translation reads: CASSPAKEQETQYF. The entire variable domain, with the stretches around the CDR3 drawn from the reference TRBV7-9 and TRBJ2-5 proteins, is DTGVSQNPRHKITKRGQNVTFRCDPISEHNRLYWYRQTLGQGPEFLTYFQNEAQLEKSRLLSDRFSAERPKGSFSTLEIQRTEQGDSAMYLCASSPAKEQETQYFGPGTRLLVL.